Sequencing of this T cell receptor beta chain was carried out in a study of CD8 T cells in Susac syndrome. The RNA, about 0.5 to 1 ug, was put through reverse transcription using random hexamers. TCRdb recomputed calls from the immunoSEQ multiplex PCR reads with MiXCR, one row per CDR3 protein. The data hold more than 85,000 distinct CDR3 sequences, with about 95% observed a single time. CD8+ and CD4+ T cells taken from blood had their TCR beta sequenced. The CDR3 has 14 residues. Trimming removed 8 bases from V and 0 bases from J, with 10 bases in between. CDR1 and CDR2 (germline): MNHEY, SVGAGI. The sequencing sample was made of CD4+ T cells from PBMCs. The receptor was derived from a human donor with Susac syndrome. The J gene is TRBJ2-2, the V gene TRBV6-5, with TRBD1 as a possible D gene (6 bases). This chain's CDR3 is CASQRGSNTGELFF. CDR3 nucleotides: TGTGCCAGCCAGAGGGGGTCGAACACCGGGGAGCTGTTTTTT.